This T cell receptor beta chain came from a study of T cells in women clearing cervical HPV infection. Study at large: Controls were women whose single incident HPV16 infection cleared within 12 months without precancer or cancer. Study-level findings and limits: CIN3+ cases had significantly higher TCR richness than controls; evenness did not differ. Timing of associations relative to infection is unclear; T-cell subsets were not isolated.

TCRdb's copy holds only in-frame clones and misses some; the assay was immunoSEQ multiplex PCR. This sample's table reports 20,000 to 25,000 clones. Turning to this clone: The antigen remains undetermined. The read ends 3 residues early relative to the CDR3; the germline J gene fills the gap.

Deletions cut 2 bases from V and 4 bases from J, with 8 bases between. Germline CDR1 is MNHNS and CDR2 is SASEGT. The CDR3 extends over 13 amino acids. The sequencing sample was made of blood buffy coat. The clonotype originates from a woman aged 18-70 years with a cervical HPV16 infection that either progressed to CIN3+ or cleared (not recorded which). This rearrangement joins TRBV6-1 to TRBJ1-2; no clear D. The CDR3 bases that were read are TGTGCCAGCAGTGAATCTTATTTCTATGGC. Amino acids: CASSESYFYG. The whole CDR3 protein is CASSESYFYGYTF.